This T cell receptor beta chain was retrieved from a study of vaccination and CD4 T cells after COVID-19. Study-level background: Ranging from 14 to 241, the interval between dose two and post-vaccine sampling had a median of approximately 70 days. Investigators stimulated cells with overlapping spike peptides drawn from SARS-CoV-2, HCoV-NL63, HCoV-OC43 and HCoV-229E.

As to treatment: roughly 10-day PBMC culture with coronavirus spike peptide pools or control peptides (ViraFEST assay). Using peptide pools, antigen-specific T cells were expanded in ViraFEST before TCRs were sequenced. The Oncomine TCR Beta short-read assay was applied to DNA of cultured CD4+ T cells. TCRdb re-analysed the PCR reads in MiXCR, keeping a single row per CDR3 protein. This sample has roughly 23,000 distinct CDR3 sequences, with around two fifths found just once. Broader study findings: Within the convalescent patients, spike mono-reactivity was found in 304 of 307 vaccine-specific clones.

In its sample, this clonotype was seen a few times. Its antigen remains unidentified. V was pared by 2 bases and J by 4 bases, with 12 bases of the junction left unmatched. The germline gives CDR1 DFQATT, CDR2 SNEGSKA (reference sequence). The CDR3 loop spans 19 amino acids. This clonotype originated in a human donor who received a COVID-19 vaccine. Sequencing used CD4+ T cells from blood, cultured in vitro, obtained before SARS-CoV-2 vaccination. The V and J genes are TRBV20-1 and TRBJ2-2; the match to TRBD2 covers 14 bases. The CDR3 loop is CSARNAGTSGGASTGELFF. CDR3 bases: TGCAGTGCTAGAAACGCTGGGACTAGCGGGGGCGCGAGCACCGGGGAGCTGTTTTTT.